Detailed here is one T cell receptor beta chain. With 3 bases clipped from V and 9 bases from J, the junction kept 6 bases outside the gene matches. From germline, CDR1 is SGHTA and CDR2 FQGNSA. This CDR3 has 14 amino acids. Donors had localized lung adenocarcinoma, a non-small cell lung cancer. This entry belongs to a study of CD4 and CD8 cells across lung adenocarcinoma regions. One entry per CDR3 protein, called by TCRdb with MiXCR from the PCR reads. The repertoire holds about 4,100 distinct CDR3 sequences, with 45% to 60% as singletons. This receptor was taken from a female donor with lung adenocarcinoma. The CD4 and CD8 labels of this study may be unreliable. Sequencing was done on a sample of CD4+ T cells from the center of a lung tumor. The chain is built from TRBV7-2 and TRBJ2-1, with TRBD2 matching over 9 bases. The CDR3 here is CASSFLAGPGEQFF. The CDR3 DNA reads TGTGCCAGCAGCTTCCTAGCGGGACCGGGTGAGCAGTTCTTC.